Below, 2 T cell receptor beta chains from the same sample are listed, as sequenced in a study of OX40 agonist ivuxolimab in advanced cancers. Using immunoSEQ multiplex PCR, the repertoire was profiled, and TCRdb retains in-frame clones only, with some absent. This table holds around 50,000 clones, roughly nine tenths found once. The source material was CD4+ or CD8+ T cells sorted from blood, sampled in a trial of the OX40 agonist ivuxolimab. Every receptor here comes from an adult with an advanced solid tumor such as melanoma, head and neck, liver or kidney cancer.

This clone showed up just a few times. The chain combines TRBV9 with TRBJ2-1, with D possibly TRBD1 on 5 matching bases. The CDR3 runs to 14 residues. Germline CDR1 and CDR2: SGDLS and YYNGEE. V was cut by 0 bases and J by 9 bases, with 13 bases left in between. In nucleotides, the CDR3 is TGTGCCAGCAGCGTAGACCGTCTTCAGGGTGAGCAGTTCTTC. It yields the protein CASSVDRLQGEQFF.

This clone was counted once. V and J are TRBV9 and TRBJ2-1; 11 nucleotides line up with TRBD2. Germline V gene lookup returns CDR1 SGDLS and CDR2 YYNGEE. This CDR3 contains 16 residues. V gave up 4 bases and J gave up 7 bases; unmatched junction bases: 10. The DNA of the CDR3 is TGTGCCAGCAGCAACGATTGGGGGACTAGCGGAAATGAGCAGTTCTTC. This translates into CASSNDWGTSGNEQFF.